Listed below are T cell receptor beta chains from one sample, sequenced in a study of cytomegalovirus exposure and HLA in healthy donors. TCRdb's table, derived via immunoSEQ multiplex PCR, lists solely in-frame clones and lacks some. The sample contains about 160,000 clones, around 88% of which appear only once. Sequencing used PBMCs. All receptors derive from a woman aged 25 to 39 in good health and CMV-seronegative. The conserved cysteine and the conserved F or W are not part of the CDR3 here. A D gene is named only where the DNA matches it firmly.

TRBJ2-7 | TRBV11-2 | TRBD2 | ASSVSGGLAHEQY
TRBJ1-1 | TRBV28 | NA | ASSFWGGGTEAF
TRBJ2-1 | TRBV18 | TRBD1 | ASSEGAGNEQF
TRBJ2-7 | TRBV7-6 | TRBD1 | ASSSLRGQMISTYEQY
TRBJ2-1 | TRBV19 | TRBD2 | ASSIGSLAATYNEQF
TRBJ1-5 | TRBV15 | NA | ATSRGGEGHGQPQH
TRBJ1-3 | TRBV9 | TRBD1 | ASSVGTGTGNTIY
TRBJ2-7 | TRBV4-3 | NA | ASSQDSGVGEQY
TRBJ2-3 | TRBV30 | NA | AWSTGSISADTQY
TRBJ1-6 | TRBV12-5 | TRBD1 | ASGKETGVSPLH
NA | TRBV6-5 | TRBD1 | ASSHDRGFFNEQY
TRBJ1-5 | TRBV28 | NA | ASSAINQPQH
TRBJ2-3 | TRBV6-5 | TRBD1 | ASSSGQGVTDTQY
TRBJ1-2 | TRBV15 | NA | ATSPGSFNYGYT
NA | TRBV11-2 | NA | ASSYRTTSYEQY
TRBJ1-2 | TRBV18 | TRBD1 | ASSEGQGSHYGYT
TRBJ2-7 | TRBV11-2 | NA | ASSRQFSYEQY
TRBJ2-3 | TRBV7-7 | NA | ASSLGGATDTQY
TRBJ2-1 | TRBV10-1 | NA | ASSDRASLWNEQF
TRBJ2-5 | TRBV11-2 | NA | ASSLPLQTQY
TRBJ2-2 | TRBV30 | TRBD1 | AWIRTGVNTGELF
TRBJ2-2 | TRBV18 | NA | ASSALPGIALTTGELF
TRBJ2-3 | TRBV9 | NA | ASSVARATDTQY
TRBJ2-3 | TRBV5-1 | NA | ASSSRGGTTSTDTQY
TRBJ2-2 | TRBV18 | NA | ASSLKGLAANTGELF
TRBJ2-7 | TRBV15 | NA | ATSRPGPYEQY
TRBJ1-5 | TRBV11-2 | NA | ASSLGQSINQPQH
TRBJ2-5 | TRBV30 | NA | AWRGGGGEQY
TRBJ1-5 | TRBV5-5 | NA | ASSSYRGNQPQH
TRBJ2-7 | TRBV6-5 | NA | ASSYDPGYEQY
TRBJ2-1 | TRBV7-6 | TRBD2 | ASSSDPGLAGSINEQF
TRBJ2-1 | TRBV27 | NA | ASREGGNGEQF
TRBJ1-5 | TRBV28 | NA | ASSLATGNSNQPQH
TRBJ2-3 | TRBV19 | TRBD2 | ASSLTSGLWDTQY
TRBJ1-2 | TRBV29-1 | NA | SVALGGDSNNYGYT
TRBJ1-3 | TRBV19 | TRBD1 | ASGDRAIRTGNTIY
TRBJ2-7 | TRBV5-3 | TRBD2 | ARSRGLAGRLYEQY